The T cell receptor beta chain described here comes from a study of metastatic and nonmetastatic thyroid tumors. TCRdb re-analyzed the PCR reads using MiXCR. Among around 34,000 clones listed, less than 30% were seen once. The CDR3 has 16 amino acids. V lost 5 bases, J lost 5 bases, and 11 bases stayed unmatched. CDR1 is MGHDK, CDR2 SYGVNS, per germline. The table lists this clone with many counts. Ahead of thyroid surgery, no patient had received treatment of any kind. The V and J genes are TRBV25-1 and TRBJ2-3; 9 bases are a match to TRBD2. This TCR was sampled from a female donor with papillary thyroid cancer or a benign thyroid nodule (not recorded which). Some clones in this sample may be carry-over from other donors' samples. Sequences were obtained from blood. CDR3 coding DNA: TGTGCCAGCAGTCCGCGGGGCGGGAGGGAGGGAGATACGCAGTATTTT. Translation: CASSPRGGREGDTQYF.